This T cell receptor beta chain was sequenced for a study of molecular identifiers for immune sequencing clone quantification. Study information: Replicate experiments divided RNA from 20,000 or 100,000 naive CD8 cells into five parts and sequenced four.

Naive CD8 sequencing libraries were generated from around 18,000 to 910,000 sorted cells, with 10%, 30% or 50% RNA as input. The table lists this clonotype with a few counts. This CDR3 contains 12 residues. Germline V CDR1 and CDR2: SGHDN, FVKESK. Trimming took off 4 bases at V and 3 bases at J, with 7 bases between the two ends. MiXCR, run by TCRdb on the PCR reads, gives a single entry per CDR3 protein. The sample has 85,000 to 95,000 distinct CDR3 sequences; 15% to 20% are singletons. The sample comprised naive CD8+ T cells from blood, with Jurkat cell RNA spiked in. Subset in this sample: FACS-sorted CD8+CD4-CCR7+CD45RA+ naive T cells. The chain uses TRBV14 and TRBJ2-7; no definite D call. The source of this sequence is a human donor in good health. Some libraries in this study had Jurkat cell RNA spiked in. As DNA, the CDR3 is TGTGCCAGCAGCCTACGGAGCTACGAGCAGTACTTC. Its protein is CASSLRSYEQYF.